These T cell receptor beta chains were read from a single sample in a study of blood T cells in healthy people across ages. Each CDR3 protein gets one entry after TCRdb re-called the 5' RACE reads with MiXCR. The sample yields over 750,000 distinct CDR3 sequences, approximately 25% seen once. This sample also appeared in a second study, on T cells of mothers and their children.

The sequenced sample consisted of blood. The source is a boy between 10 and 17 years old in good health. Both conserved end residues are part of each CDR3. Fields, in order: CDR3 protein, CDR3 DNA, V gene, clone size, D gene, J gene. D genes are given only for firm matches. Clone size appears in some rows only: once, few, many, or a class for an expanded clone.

CDR3aa: CASSTPTHSYEQYF
CDR3nt: TGTGCCAGCAGCACGCCGACACACTCCTACGAGCAGTACTTC
v_gene: TRBV7-9
abundance: few
d_gene: -
j_gene: TRBJ2-7

CDR3aa: CASSRTDFTDTQYF
CDR3nt: TGTGCCAGCAGTAGAACGGATTTTACAGATACGCAGTATTTT
v_gene: TRBV28
abundance: -
d_gene: -
j_gene: TRBJ2-3

CDR3aa: CSARDHGRGDETQYF
CDR3nt: TGCAGTGCTAGAGATCATGGCAGGGGTGATGAGACCCAGTACTTC
v_gene: TRBV20-1
abundance: few
d_gene: -
j_gene: TRBJ2-5

CDR3aa: CASSGGPPIGNIQYF
CDR3nt: TGTGCCAGCAGTGGGGGACCCCCGATTGGGAACATTCAGTACTTC
v_gene: TRBV2
abundance: few
d_gene: -
j_gene: TRBJ2-4

CDR3aa: CSVGNAGTLKETQYF
CDR3nt: TGCAGCGTTGGGAACGCCGGGACCTTGAAAGAGACCCAGTACTTC
v_gene: TRBV29-1
abundance: -
d_gene: -
j_gene: TRBJ2-5

CDR3aa: CASSRQGEYGYTF
CDR3nt: TGTGCCAGCAGCCGACAGGGGGAATATGGCTACACCTTC
v_gene: TRBV12-3/TRBV12-4
abundance: -
d_gene: TRBD1
j_gene: TRBJ1-2

CDR3aa: CASSPTPGTVTHEQFF
CDR3nt: TGTGCCAGCAGCCCGACTCCCGGGACGGTCACCCATGAGCAGTTCTTC
v_gene: TRBV7-2
abundance: -
d_gene: -
j_gene: TRBJ2-1

CDR3aa: CSAAGASGGAQETQYF
CDR3nt: TGCAGTGCCGCGGGGGCTAGCGGGGGGGCCCAAGAGACCCAGTACTTC
v_gene: TRBV20-1
abundance: few
d_gene: TRBD2
j_gene: TRBJ2-5

CDR3aa: CSVGPGNYGYTF
CDR3nt: TGCAGCGTTGGGCCGGGTAACTATGGCTACACCTTC
v_gene: TRBV29-1
abundance: few
d_gene: -
j_gene: TRBJ1-2

CDR3aa: CASSRQGIAYNEQFF
CDR3nt: TGTGCCAGCAGCAGACAGGGGATCGCTTACAATGAGCAGTTCTTC
v_gene: TRBV12-3/TRBV12-4
abundance: -
d_gene: TRBD1
j_gene: TRBJ2-1

CDR3aa: CSARNPGGASNTIYF
CDR3nt: TGCAGTGCTAGAAATCCTGGCGGGGCCTCAAACACCATATATTTT
v_gene: TRBV20-1
abundance: few
d_gene: -
j_gene: TRBJ1-3

CDR3aa: CASSQVREAEEQFF
CDR3nt: TGCGCCAGCAGCCAAGTGCGTGAGGCAGAGGAGCAGTTCTTC
v_gene: TRBV4-3
abundance: -
d_gene: -
j_gene: TRBJ2-1

CDR3aa: CASSVSGRLGETQYF
CDR3nt: TGTGCCAGCAGCGTGTCGGGACGCCTAGGGGAGACCCAGTACTTC
v_gene: TRBV9
abundance: -
d_gene: -
j_gene: TRBJ2-5

CDR3aa: CASSQLKGLKHNEQFF
CDR3nt: TGTGCCAGCAGCCAACTAAAAGGACTAAAACACAATGAGCAGTTCTTC
v_gene: TRBV3-1
abundance: -
d_gene: -
j_gene: TRBJ2-1

CDR3aa: CASSLRDYDTGELFF
CDR3nt: TGTGCCAGCAGCTTAAGGGACTACGACACCGGGGAGCTGTTTTTT
v_gene: TRBV7-6
abundance: -
d_gene: TRBD2
j_gene: TRBJ2-2

CDR3aa: CSAEGGTEAFF
CDR3nt: TGCAGCGCTGAGGGGGGTACTGAAGCTTTCTTT
v_gene: TRBV29-1
abundance: many
d_gene: -
j_gene: TRBJ1-1

CDR3aa: CSARPSSSYNEQFF
CDR3nt: TGCAGTGCTAGGCCCAGCAGCTCCTACAATGAGCAGTTCTTC
v_gene: TRBV20-1
abundance: -
d_gene: -
j_gene: TRBJ2-1

CDR3aa: CASSVGQGDGGTQYF
CDR3nt: TGTGCCAGCAGCGTAGGTCAGGGTGACGGTGGGACCCAGTACTTC
v_gene: TRBV9
abundance: few
d_gene: -
j_gene: TRBJ2-5

CDR3aa: CASSNLGNEQFF
CDR3nt: TGTGCCAGCAGTAACTTGGGGAATGAGCAGTTCTTC
v_gene: TRBV7-9
abundance: -
d_gene: -
j_gene: TRBJ2-1

CDR3aa: CASSSDGYMNTEAFF
CDR3nt: TGTGCCAGCAGTTCCGACGGCTACATGAACACTGAAGCTTTCTTT
v_gene: TRBV12-3/TRBV12-4
abundance: -
d_gene: -
j_gene: TRBJ1-1

CDR3aa: CASSHAAGMFYEQYF
CDR3nt: TGCGCCAGCAGCCACGCGGCAGGGATGTTCTACGAGCAGTACTTC
v_gene: TRBV4-3
abundance: few
d_gene: -
j_gene: TRBJ2-7

CDR3aa: CASSQGTSGGDTQYF
CDR3nt: TGTGCCAGCAGCCAGGGGACTAGCGGGGGGGATACGCAGTATTTT
v_gene: TRBV7-2
abundance: -
d_gene: TRBD2
j_gene: TRBJ2-3

CDR3aa: CASSLSASREAQYF
CDR3nt: TGTGCCAGCAGCTTAAGTGCGTCCCGAGAGGCCCAGTACTTC
v_gene: TRBV7-2
abundance: -
d_gene: -
j_gene: TRBJ2-5

CDR3aa: CASSNPGTSETQYF
CDR3nt: TGTGCCAGCAGCAACCCCGGGACTAGCGAAACGCAGTATTTT
v_gene: TRBV7-3
abundance: -
d_gene: TRBD2
j_gene: TRBJ2-3

CDR3aa: CASSGALGYNEQFF
CDR3nt: TGTGCCAGCAGTGGTGCGCTAGGCTACAATGAGCAGTTCTTC
v_gene: TRBV25-1
abundance: -
d_gene: -
j_gene: TRBJ2-1

CDR3aa: CASRETGGPYEQYF
CDR3nt: TGTGCCAGCAGGGAAACAGGGGGCCCATACGAGCAGTACTTC
v_gene: TRBV28
abundance: -
d_gene: TRBD1
j_gene: TRBJ2-7

CDR3aa: CASSQAWAGNQPQHF
CDR3nt: TGCGCCAGCAGCCAAGCCTGGGCGGGCAATCAGCCCCAGCATTTT
v_gene: TRBV4-3
abundance: -
d_gene: -
j_gene: TRBJ1-5

CDR3aa: CSAPTGLGNEQFF
CDR3nt: TGCAGTGCTCCGACAGGGTTAGGCAATGAGCAGTTCTTC
v_gene: TRBV20-1
abundance: -
d_gene: TRBD1
j_gene: TRBJ2-1

CDR3aa: CASSQATGTGFYEQYF
CDR3nt: TGCGCCAGCAGCCAAGCCACCGGGACAGGATTCTACGAGCAGTACTTC
v_gene: TRBV4-3
abundance: few
d_gene: TRBD1
j_gene: TRBJ2-7

CDR3aa: CATSDLSGETQYF
CDR3nt: TGTGCCACCAGTGATTTATCCGGGGAGACCCAGTACTTC
v_gene: TRBV24-1
abundance: few
d_gene: -
j_gene: TRBJ2-5

CDR3aa: CASSELRDGYTF
CDR3nt: TGTGCCAGCAGTGAATTGAGGGACGGCTACACCTTC
v_gene: TRBV6-1
abundance: -
d_gene: -
j_gene: TRBJ1-2

CDR3aa: CASSYDLPNLYEQYF
CDR3nt: TGTGCCAGCAGTTATGACCTACCCAATCTCTACGAGCAGTACTTC
v_gene: TRBV6-5
abundance: -
d_gene: -
j_gene: TRBJ2-7

CDR3aa: CASSYQRELVNEQFF
CDR3nt: TGTGCCAGCAGCTACCAGCGGGAGTTAGTTAATGAGCAGTTCTTC
v_gene: TRBV11-1
abundance: -
d_gene: TRBD2
j_gene: TRBJ2-1

CDR3aa: CASSFGRGPYNEQFF
CDR3nt: TGTGCCAGCAGCTTTGGGCGGGGGCCCTACAATGAGCAGTTCTTC
v_gene: TRBV5-8
abundance: few
d_gene: -
j_gene: TRBJ2-1

CDR3aa: CASRKLQGDNEQFF
CDR3nt: TGCGCCAGCAGGAAACTTCAGGGGGACAATGAGCAGTTCTTC
v_gene: TRBV5-1
abundance: -
d_gene: TRBD1
j_gene: TRBJ2-1

CDR3aa: CASSFLQGALGNTGELFF
CDR3nt: TGTGCCAGCAGTTTCCTACAGGGGGCCCTGGGTAACACCGGGGAGCTGTTTTTT
v_gene: TRBV12-3/TRBV12-4
abundance: few
d_gene: TRBD1
j_gene: TRBJ2-2

CDR3aa: CASSAGTSGRDEQFF
CDR3nt: TGTGCCAGCAGCGCCGGGACTAGCGGGAGGGATGAGCAGTTCTTC
v_gene: TRBV28
abundance: -
d_gene: TRBD2
j_gene: TRBJ2-1

CDR3aa: CAISAGGAGETQYF
CDR3nt: TGTGCCATCAGTGCCGGGGGGGCCGGAGAGACCCAGTACTTC
v_gene: TRBV10-3
abundance: few
d_gene: TRBD2
j_gene: TRBJ2-5

CDR3aa: CASSPGTGDRYNEQFF
CDR3nt: TGTGCCAGCAGTCCAGGGACAGGGGACCGATACAATGAGCAGTTCTTC
v_gene: TRBV6-4
abundance: few
d_gene: TRBD1
j_gene: TRBJ2-1

CDR3aa: CSARWQGFTDTQYF
CDR3nt: TGCAGTGCTAGATGGCAGGGATTCACAGATACGCAGTATTTT
v_gene: TRBV20-1
abundance: -
d_gene: -
j_gene: TRBJ2-3

CDR3aa: CAISSRGNYEQYF
CDR3nt: TGTGCCATCAGCAGCAGGGGGAACTACGAGCAGTACTTC
v_gene: TRBV10-3
abundance: -
d_gene: TRBD1
j_gene: TRBJ2-7

CDR3aa: CASSLRRPGRVETQYF
CDR3nt: TGTGCCAGCAGCTTACGGCGTCCCGGGAGGGTGGAGACCCAGTACTTC
v_gene: TRBV7-9
abundance: -
d_gene: TRBD2
j_gene: TRBJ2-5

CDR3aa: CASIRQVITSFNTDTQYF
CDR3nt: TGTGCCAGCATAAGACAGGTTATCACCTCATTCAACACCGATACGCAGTATTTT
v_gene: TRBV2
abundance: -
d_gene: -
j_gene: TRBJ2-3

CDR3aa: CSANGPSVGYEQYF
CDR3nt: TGCAGTGCTAACGGACCCAGCGTTGGCTACGAGCAGTACTTC
v_gene: TRBV20-1
abundance: -
d_gene: -
j_gene: TRBJ2-7

CDR3aa: CASSHAGAHNEQFF
CDR3nt: TGCGCCAGCAGCCATGCGGGAGCCCACAATGAGCAGTTCTTC
v_gene: TRBV4-1
abundance: few
d_gene: TRBD2
j_gene: TRBJ2-1